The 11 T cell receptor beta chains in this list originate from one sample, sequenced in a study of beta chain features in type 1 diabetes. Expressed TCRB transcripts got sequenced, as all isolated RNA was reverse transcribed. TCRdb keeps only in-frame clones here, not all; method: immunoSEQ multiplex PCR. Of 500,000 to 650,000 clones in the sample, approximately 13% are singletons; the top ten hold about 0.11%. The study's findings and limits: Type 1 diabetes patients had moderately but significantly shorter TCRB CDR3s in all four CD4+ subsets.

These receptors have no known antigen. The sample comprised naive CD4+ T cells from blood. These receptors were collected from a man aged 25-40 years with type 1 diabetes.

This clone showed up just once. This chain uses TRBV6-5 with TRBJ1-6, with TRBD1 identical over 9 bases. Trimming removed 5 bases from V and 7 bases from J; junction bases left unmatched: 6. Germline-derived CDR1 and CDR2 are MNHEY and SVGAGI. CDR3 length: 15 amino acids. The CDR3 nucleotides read TGTGCCAGCAGTCTACAGGGGGCGCGCAATTCACCCCTCCACTTT. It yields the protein CASSLQGARNSPLHF.

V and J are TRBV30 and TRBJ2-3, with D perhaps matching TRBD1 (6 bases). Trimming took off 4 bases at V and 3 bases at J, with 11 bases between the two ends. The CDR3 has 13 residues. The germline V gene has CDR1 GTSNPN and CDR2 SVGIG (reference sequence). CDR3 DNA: TGTGCCTGGACCGTCGGGACAACAGATACGCAGTATTTT. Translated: CAWTVGTTDTQYF. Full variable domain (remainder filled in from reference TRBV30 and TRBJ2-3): SQTIHQWPATLVQPVGSPLSLECTVEGTSNPNLYWYRQAAGRGLQLLFYSVGIGQISSEVPQNLSASRPQDRQFILSSKKLLLSDSGFYLCAWTVGTTDTQYFGPGTRLTVL.

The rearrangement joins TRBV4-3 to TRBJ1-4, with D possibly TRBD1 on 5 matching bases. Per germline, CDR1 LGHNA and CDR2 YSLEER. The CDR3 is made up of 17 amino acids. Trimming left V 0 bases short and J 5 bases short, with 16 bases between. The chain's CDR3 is CASSQDGIGRENEKLFF. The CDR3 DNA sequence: TGCGCCAGCAGCCAAGATGGGATAGGCAGGGAGAATGAAAAACTGTTTTTT.

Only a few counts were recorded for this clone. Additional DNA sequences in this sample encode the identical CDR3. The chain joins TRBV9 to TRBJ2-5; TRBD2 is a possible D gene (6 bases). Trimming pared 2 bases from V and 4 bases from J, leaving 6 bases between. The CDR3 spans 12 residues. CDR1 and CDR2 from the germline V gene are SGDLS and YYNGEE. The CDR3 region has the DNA TGTGCCAGCAGCGTGGGGGGAGAGACCCAGTACTTC. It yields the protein CASSVGGETQYF.

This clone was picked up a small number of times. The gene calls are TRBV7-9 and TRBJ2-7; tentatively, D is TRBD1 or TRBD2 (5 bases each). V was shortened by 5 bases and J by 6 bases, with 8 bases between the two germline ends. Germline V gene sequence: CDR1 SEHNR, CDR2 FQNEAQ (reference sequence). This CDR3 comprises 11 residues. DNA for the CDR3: TGTGCCAGCAGCCCAGGGACCGAGCAGTACTTC. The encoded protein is CASSPGTEQYF. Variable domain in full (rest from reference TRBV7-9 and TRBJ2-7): DTGVSQNPRHKITKRGQNVTFRCDPISEHNRLYWYRQTLGQGPEFLTYFQNEAQLEKSRLLSDRFSAERPKGSFSTLEIQRTEQGDSAMYLCASSPGTEQYFGPGTRLTVT.

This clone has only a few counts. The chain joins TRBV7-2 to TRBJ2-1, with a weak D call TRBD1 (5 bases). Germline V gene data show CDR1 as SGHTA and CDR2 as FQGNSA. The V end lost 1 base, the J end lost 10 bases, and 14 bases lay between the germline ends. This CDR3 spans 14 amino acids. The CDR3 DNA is TGTGCCAGCAGCTTAGTAGAGTGGACAACCGAGCAGTTCTTC. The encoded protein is CASSLVEWTTEQFF.

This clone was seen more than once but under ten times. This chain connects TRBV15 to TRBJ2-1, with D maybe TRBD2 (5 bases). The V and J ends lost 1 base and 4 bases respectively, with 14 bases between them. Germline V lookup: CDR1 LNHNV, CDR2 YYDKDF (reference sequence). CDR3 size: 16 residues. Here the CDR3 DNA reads TGTGCCACCAGCAGAGGTAATTCGGGGATTTACAATGAGCAGTTCTTC. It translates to CATSRGNSGIYNEQFF. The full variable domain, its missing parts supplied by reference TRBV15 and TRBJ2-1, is DAMVIQNPRYQVTQFGKPVTLSCSQTLNHNVMYWYQQKSSQAPKLLFHYYDKDFNNEADTPDNFQSRRPNTSFCFLDIRSPGLGDTAMYLCATSRGNSGIYNEQFFGPGTRLTVL.

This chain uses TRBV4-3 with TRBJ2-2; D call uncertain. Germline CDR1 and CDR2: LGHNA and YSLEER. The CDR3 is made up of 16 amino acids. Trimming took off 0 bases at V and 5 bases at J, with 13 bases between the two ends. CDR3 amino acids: CASSQDLALGTGELFF. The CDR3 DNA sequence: TGCGCCAGCAGCCAAGATCTGGCACTGGGGACCGGGGAGCTGTTTTTT.

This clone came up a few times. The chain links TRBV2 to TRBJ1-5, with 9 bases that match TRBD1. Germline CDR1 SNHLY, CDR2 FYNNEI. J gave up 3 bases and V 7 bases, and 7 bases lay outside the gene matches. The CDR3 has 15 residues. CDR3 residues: CASNAGQGINQPQHF. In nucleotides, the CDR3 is TGTGCCAGCAATGCGGGACAGGGAATCAATCAGCCCCAGCATTTT.

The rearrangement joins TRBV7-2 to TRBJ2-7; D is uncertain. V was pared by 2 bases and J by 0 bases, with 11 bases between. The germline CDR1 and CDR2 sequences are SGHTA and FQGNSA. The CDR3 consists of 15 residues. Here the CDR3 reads CASSLKGSLSYEQYF. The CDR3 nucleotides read TGTGCCAGCAGCTTAAAAGGCAGTCTCTCCTACGAGCAGTACTTC.

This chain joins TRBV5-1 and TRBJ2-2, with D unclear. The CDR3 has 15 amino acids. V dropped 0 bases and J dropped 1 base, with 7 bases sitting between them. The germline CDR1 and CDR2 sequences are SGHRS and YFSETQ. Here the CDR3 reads CASSLEWQNTGELFF. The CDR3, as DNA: TGCGCCAGCAGCTTGGAATGGCAGAACACCGGGGAGCTGTTTTTT.